This TCR beta chain was sequenced during a study of blood T cell repertoires in COVID-19. In the study overall: Donors in the United States, Italy and Spain gave samples during acute or convalescent COVID-19.

Germline V lookup: CDR1 SGDLS, CDR2 YYNGEE. With V trimmed by 3 bases and J by 2 bases, 3 bases remained unmatched. This CDR3 comprises 15 residues. Per the study methods: Researchers report that nucleated cell counts were estimated from reference gene primer amplification. The method was immunoSEQ multiplex PCR; TCRdb's version includes in-frame clones alone and lacks a portion of them. The DNA was the basis for D and trimming; V, J and clone size are from that table. The sample includes 220,000 or so clones, 84% of them seen just once. Material: PBMCs or T cells enriched from blood (not recorded which). This TCR came from a woman aged 35 to 49 who had recovered from COVID-19. V and J are TRBV9 and TRBJ2-1, with TRBD2 identical over 9 bases. The CDR3 nucleotides are TGTGCCAGCAGCGGGCGGGAGGGCCCCTACAATGAGCAGTTCTTC. The encoded protein is CASSGREGPYNEQFF.